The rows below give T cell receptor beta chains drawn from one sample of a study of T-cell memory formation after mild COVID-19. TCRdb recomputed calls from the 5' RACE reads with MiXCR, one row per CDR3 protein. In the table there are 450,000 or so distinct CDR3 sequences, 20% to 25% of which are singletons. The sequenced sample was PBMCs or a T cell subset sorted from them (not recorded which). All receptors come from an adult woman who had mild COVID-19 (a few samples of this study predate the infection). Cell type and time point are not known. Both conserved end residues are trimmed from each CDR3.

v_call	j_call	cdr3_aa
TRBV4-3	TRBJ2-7	ASSQVADFSYEQY
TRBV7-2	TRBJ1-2	ASGYEYGYT
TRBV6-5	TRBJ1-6	ASSYLGVRDSPLH
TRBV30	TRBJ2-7	AWSTLNYEQY
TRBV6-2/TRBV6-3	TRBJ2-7	ASSARGALYEQY
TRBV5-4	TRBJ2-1	ASSSPRTSLNNEQF
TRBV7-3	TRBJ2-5	ASSSGFSETQY
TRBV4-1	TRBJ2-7	ASSHPGTYEQY
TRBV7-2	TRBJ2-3	ASSLQARSTDTQY
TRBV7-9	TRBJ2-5	ASSHYDNWAGETQY
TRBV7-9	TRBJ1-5	ASSSQGASQPQH
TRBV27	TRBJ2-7	ASSPGSSYEQY
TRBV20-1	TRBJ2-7	SASSAYEQY
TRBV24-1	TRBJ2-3	ATSDSQGLTQY
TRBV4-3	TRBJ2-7	ASSQGPGQGDEQY
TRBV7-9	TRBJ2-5	ASSLGTYHRETQY
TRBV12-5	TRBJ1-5	ASKKGQGASGNQPQH
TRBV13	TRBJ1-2	ASSLEQRVVYEAQYT
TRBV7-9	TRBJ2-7	ASSSKGTAGGYEQY
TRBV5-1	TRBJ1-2	ASSPWGKEPYGYT
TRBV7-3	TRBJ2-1	ASSPEATSSNEQF
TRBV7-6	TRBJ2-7	ASSLAFSYEQY
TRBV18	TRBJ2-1	ASSPLAGASYNEQF
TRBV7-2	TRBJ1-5	ASRGDSYQPQH
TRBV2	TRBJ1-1	ATAELNTEAF
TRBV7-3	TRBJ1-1	ASSLIGGIYTEAF
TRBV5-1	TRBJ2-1	ASSLAGTWEGNEQF
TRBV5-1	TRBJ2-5	ASSLLETGGPGETQY
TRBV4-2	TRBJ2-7	ASSQDQGNGEQY
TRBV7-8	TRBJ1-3	ASSLAGVLSGNTIY
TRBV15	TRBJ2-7	ATSGISGAFLYEQY
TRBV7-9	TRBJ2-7	ASTPPGLANPYEQY
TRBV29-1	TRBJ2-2	SVVPAHGGSNTGELF
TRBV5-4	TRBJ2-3	ASSGPGGASSTDTQY
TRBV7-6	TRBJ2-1	ASSLAPGANEQF
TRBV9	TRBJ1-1	ASSVAPGATEAF
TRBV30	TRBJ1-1	AWTLQGAANTEAF
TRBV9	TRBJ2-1	ASSARLVGEQF
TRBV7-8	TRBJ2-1	ASSLVARQTSSYNEQF
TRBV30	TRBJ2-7	AWSVGRTGSYEQY
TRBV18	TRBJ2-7	ASSLSDRAGEQY
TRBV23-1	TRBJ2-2	ASSRAVATGELF
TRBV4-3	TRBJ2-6	ASSQDRAARSGANVLT
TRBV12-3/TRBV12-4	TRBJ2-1	ASSPPLAGFDEQF
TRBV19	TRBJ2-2	ASGISGGTGELF
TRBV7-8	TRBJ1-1	ASSPHFTEAF